This T cell receptor (beta chain) derives from a study of Ad26.COV2.S vaccination and SARS-CoV-2 variants. The study's findings and limits: In vaccinated individuals, spike-specific CD8+ and CD4+ T cell responses reportedly displayed substantial breadth. Individuals receiving vaccine had higher spike-specific TCR breadth than placebo recipients did. Total responses of T cells may have been underestimated by the analyses of TCR breadth and depth. Non-spike TCR breadth showed similarity between vaccine and placebo recipients.

V shed 7 bases and J 1 base; nucleotides not matched to a gene: 6. Germline V gene sequence: CDR1 SGDLS, CDR2 YYNGEE. CDR3 length equals 15 residues. On this clone: The target antigen is unknown. The same CDR3 also results from other DNA sequences found in this sample.

Profiling relied on immunoSEQ multiplex PCR, and the TCRdb table lists in-frame clones only, not all of them. The sample lists about 350,000 clones; 92% were seen once. The sequence came from a human donor who had recovered from COVID-19. The chain employs TRBV9 and TRBJ2-1, with TRBD2 matching 9 bases. Sequencing used peripheral blood, obtained after recovery from COVID-19. Here the CDR3 reads CASSGGGGSYNEQFF. DNA for the CDR3: TGTGCCAGCTCTGGCGGGGGGGGATCCTACAATGAGCAGTTCTTC. The full variable domain, its missing parts supplied by reference TRBV9 and TRBJ2-1, is DSGVTQTPKHLITATGQRVTLRCSPRSGDLSVYWYQQSLDQGLQFLIQYYNGEERAKGNILERFSAQQFPDLHSELNLSSLELGDSALYFCASSGGGGSYNEQFFGPGTRLTVL.